This entry lists 13 T cell receptor beta chains sequenced from one sample in a study of Ad26.COV2.S vaccination and SARS-CoV-2 variants. Regarding treatment: roughly 20 received Ad26.COV2.S at low or high dose, single or two shots; a few received placebo; per-sample allocation not given. Samples came from day 63 after the first vaccine or placebo injection. Sequencing used immunoSEQ multiplex PCR; TCRdb keeps in-frame clones, though not all of them. Here the sample spans hundreds of thousands of clones, 80% to 90% being singletons. Sequencing used peripheral blood, obtained in a trial of Ad26.COV2.S vaccine versus placebo. The receptor source for this set is a person aged 18-60 years who received the Ad26.COV2.S COVID-19 vaccine or a placebo.

The chain links TRBV20-1 to TRBJ1-5; tentatively, D is TRBD1 (6 bases). Germline assignment: CDR1 DFQATT and CDR2 SNEGSKA (reference sequence). The CDR3 contains 11 residues. The chain's CDR3 is CRPGGRQPQHF. In DNA, the CDR3 is TGCAGACCCGGGGGCCGGCAGCCCCAGCATTTT.

This chain uses TRBV21-1 with TRBJ2-1; TRBD2, the table's D call, lacks a check against the DNA. TRBV21-1 is termed a pseudogene. The CDR3 loop spans 14 amino acids. The CDR3 nucleotides read TGTGCCAGCTCGGAGGGGATCTTCTACAATGAGCAGTTCTTC. Translation: CASSEGIFYNEQFF.

This sequence joins TRBV7-2 and TRBJ1-1; D perhaps matches TRBD1 (6 bases). Germline-derived CDR1 and CDR2 are SGHTA and FQGNSA. Between the trimmed V and J ends, which lost 1 base and 1 base, there was a span of 10 bases. The CDR3 is made up of 15 amino acids. For the CDR3, the DNA is TGTGCCAGCAGCTTAGGAACAGGGACGAACACTGAAGCTTTCTTT. Its protein is CASSLGTGTNTEAFF.

The chain carries TRBV6-5 and TRBJ1-4, with D maybe TRBD1 (5 bases). Per germline, CDR1 MNHEY and CDR2 SVGAGI. The CDR3 runs to 14 residues. Trimming shortened V by 7 bases and J by 7 bases, and 16 bases separated the two germline ends. The CDR3 coding sequence is TGTGCCAGCAACGACGGGGCGCGGGGTGAAAAACTGTTTTTT. Amino acids: CASNDGARGEKLFF.

V and J are TRBV7-8 and TRBJ1-6, with a weak D call TRBD1 (5 bases). The CDR3 totals 14 residues. Germline values: CDR1 SGHVS, CDR2 FQNEAQ. V was clipped by 3 bases and J by 6 bases, with 9 bases between them. CDR3 sequence: CASSFRQGNSPLHF. The CDR3 region has the DNA TGTGCCAGCAGCTTTCGGCAGGGTAATTCACCCCTCCACTTT. The full variable domain, completed using reference TRBV7-8 and TRBJ1-6, is GAGVSQSPRYKVAKRGQDVALRCDPISGHVSLFWYQQALGQGPEFLTYFQNEAQLDKSGLPSDRFFAERPEGSVSTLKIQRTQQEDSAVYLCASSFRQGNSPLHFGNGTRLTVT.

The chain combines TRBV7-9 with TRBJ1-1; D might be TRBD1 (5 bases). The CDR3 is made up of 12 amino acids. Between the trimmed V and J ends, which lost 5 bases and 7 bases, there was a span of 11 bases. From germline, CDR1 is SEHNR and CDR2 FQNEAQ (reference sequence). CDR3 coding DNA: TGTGCCAGCAGCCCGACAGTGATTGAAGCTTTCTTT. Amino acids: CASSPTVIEAFF.

The rearrangement links TRBV24-1 to TRBJ2-2; no reliable D call. The ends were cut back, 7 bases at V and 1 base at J, with 9 bases in the middle. Germline loops: CDR1 KGHDR, CDR2 SFDVKD. The CDR3 totals 14 residues. The CDR3 nucleotides read TGTGCCACCAGCAAGCGAGGGAACACCGGGGAGCTGTTTTTT. Translation: CATSKRGNTGELFF.

The CDR3 sequence: CASSGSWGEDNQETQYF. The DNA of the CDR3 is TGTGCCAGCAGTGGCTCCTGGGGGGAGGACAACCAAGAGACCCAGTACTTC. The chain employs TRBV25-1 and TRBJ2-5; D perhaps matches TRBD2 (6 bases). CDR3 length: 17 amino acids. The germline V and J ends were trimmed by 4 bases and 0 bases, with 18 bases remaining between them. Germline V gene sequence: CDR1 MGHDK, CDR2 SYGVNS.

The chain joins TRBV7-2 to TRBJ1-5; tentative D call: TRBD1 (5 bases). The CDR3 has 15 residues. V was pared by 5 bases and J by 3 bases, with 14 bases between. Germline values: CDR1 SGHTA, CDR2 FQGNSA. The CDR3 sequence is CASSPRGRVNQPQHF. CDR3 nucleotides: TGTGCCAGCAGCCCCCGGGGACGGGTCAATCAGCCCCAGCATTTT. Combining the CDR3 with reference TRBV7-2 and TRBJ1-5 gives the whole variable domain GAGVSQSPSNKVTEKGKDVELRCDPISGHTALYWYRQSLGQGLEFLIYFQGNSAPDKSGLPSDRFSAERTGGSVSTLTIQRTQQEDSAVYLCASSPRGRVNQPQHFGDGTRLSIL.

This chain joins TRBV5-1 and TRBJ1-3, with D possibly matching TRBD1 (5 bases). The CDR3 extends over 14 amino acids. Deletions cut 4 bases from V and 2 bases from J, with 10 bases between. From germline, CDR1 is SGHRS and CDR2 YFSETQ. In DNA form, the CDR3 reads TGCGCCAGCAGCCGCGACAGTGCTGGAAACACCATATATTTT. Translation gives CASSRDSAGNTIYF.

The gene calls are TRBV5-1 and TRBJ1-3; no clear D gene. Trimming took 2 bases from V and 0 from J, leaving 12 bases between them. Germline CDR1 is SGHRS and CDR2 is YFSETQ. CDR3 size: 16 residues. CDR3 region: CASSFERPSSGNTIYF. CDR3 in DNA: TGCGCCAGCAGCTTTGAGCGGCCGAGCTCTGGAAACACCATATATTTT.

The genes are TRBV27 and TRBJ1-1; no definite D call. Trimming took off 2 bases at V and 8 bases at J, with 15 bases between the two ends. The germline V gene has CDR1 MNHEY and CDR2 SMNVEV (reference sequence). This CDR3 has 14 residues. The DNA of the CDR3 is TGTGCCAGCAGTTTAGATCCTGGGGATATCGAAGCTTTCTTT. This codes for CASSLDPGDIEAFF.

The V call is TRBV19, the J call TRBJ1-2, with D uncertain. The ends were cut back, 6 bases at V and 2 bases at J, with 16 bases in the middle. This CDR3 spans 15 amino acids. Germline loops: CDR1 LNHDA, CDR2 SQIVND (reference sequence). As DNA, the CDR3 is TGTGCCAGTAGACCCGCCCCGGAGGTCAACTATGGCTACACCTTC. The encoded protein is CASRPAPEVNYGYTF.